This is a list of T cell receptor beta chains from one sample in a study of regulatory T cells in long-lasting Graves disease. One entry per CDR3 protein, called by TCRdb with MiXCR from the multiplex PCR reads. The table has about 470,000 distinct CDR3 sequences, roughly 15% seen once. These same records also appear under a second study, on T cells in Graves' hyperthyroidism and ophthalmopathy.

The starting material was peripheral blood mononuclear cells (PBMCs), obtained at new diagnosis, from a patient treated with antithyroid drugs. The receptor source for this set is a man aged 35 to 55 with Graves disease. CDR3s include the opening cysteine and the closing phenylalanine or tryptophan. The order of the fields is D gene, clone size, J gene, V gene, CDR3 protein, CDR3 DNA. A D gene is named only where the DNA matches it firmly. The size of a clone is reported for some rows only, either as once, few or many, or as a class for expanded clones.

D gene: NA; clone size: many; J gene: TRBJ2-7; V gene: TRBV30; CDR3 protein: CAWSDNRVEQYF; CDR3 DNA: TGTGCCTGGAGTGATAACAGGGTCGAGCAGTACTTC
D gene: NA; clone size: NA; J gene: TRBJ2-3; V gene: TRBV24-1; CDR3 protein: CATSDLQGWNF; CDR3 DNA: TGTGCCACCAGTGATTTGCAGGGATGGAATTTT
D gene: TRBD1; clone size: many; J gene: TRBJ2-7; V gene: TRBV11-1; CDR3 protein: CASSWDRENEQYF; CDR3 DNA: TGTGCCAGCAGCTGGGACAGGGAAAACGAGCAGTACTTC
D gene: NA; clone size: NA; J gene: TRBJ2-1; V gene: TRBV20-1; CDR3 protein: CSAPINEQFF; CDR3 DNA: TGCAGTGCTCCGATCAATGAGCAGTTCTTC
D gene: TRBD1; clone size: few; J gene: TRBJ2-2; V gene: TRBV2; CDR3 protein: CASSRDRGRVGGELFF; CDR3 DNA: TGTGCCAGCAGCCGCGACAGGGGGCGCGTTGGCGGGGAGCTGTTTTTT
D gene: TRBD2; clone size: many; J gene: TRBJ2-7; V gene: TRBV5-1; CDR3 protein: CASRKTSGRMYEQYF; CDR3 DNA: TGCGCCAGCAGAAAGACTAGCGGGAGGATGTACGAGCAGTACTTC
D gene: TRBD2; clone size: many; J gene: TRBJ2-1; V gene: TRBV20-1; CDR3 protein: CSARDPSGSAYNEQFF; CDR3 DNA: TGCAGTGCTAGAGATCCCAGCGGGAGCGCCTACAATGAGCAGTTCTTC
D gene: TRBD1; clone size: many; J gene: TRBJ1-1; V gene: TRBV28; CDR3 protein: CASSLQGDGTEAFF; CDR3 DNA: TGTGCCAGCAGTCTTCAGGGGGATGGGACTGAAGCTTTCTTT
D gene: TRBD2; clone size: many; J gene: TRBJ2-1; V gene: TRBV24-1; CDR3 protein: CATSDRTSGRGNEQFF; CDR3 DNA: TGTGCCACCAGTGATCGGACTAGCGGGAGAGGGAATGAGCAGTTCTTC
D gene: NA; clone size: many; J gene: TRBJ2-3; V gene: TRBV9; CDR3 protein: CASSVAMGVDTDTQYF; CDR3 DNA: TGTGCCAGCAGCGTAGCAATGGGGGTGGACACAGATACGCAGTATTTT
D gene: TRBD2; clone size: many; J gene: TRBJ2-7; V gene: TRBV28; CDR3 protein: CASSLYSLAGRSYEQYF; CDR3 DNA: TGTGCCAGCAGTTTATATTCTCTAGCGGGTCGCTCCTACGAGCAGTACTTC
D gene: NA; clone size: many; J gene: TRBJ2-7; V gene: TRBV7-2; CDR3 protein: CASSFVWQPPYEQYF; CDR3 DNA: TGTGCCAGCAGCTTTGTCTGGCAGCCCCCGTACGAGCAGTACTTC
D gene: NA; clone size: many; J gene: TRBJ2-7; V gene: TRBV11-2; CDR3 protein: CASSPWGPYEQYF; CDR3 DNA: TGTGCCAGCAGCCCCTGGGGGCCCTACGAGCAGTACTTC
D gene: TRBD2; clone size: few; J gene: TRBJ2-3; V gene: TRBV7-9; CDR3 protein: CASSPLTSVGTDTQYF; CDR3 DNA: TGTGCCAGCAGCCCTCTGACTAGCGTCGGGACAGATACGCAGTATTTT
D gene: NA; clone size: many; J gene: TRBJ2-7; V gene: TRBV28; CDR3 protein: CATAGDTYEQYF; CDR3 DNA: TGTGCCACCGCCGGGGACACCTACGAGCAGTACTTC
D gene: TRBD2; clone size: NA; J gene: TRBJ2-1; V gene: TRBV7-6; CDR3 protein: CASSGSSGNNEQFF; CDR3 DNA: TGTGCCAGCAGCGGATCTAGCGGTAACAATGAGCAGTTCTTC
D gene: NA; clone size: many; J gene: TRBJ2-5; V gene: TRBV11-2; CDR3 protein: CASSREAMLETQYF; CDR3 DNA: TGTGCCAGCAGCCGAGAGGCGATGCTGGAGACCCAGTACTTC
D gene: NA; clone size: few; J gene: TRBJ2-7; V gene: TRBV18; CDR3 protein: CASSLKGFEQYF; CDR3 DNA: TGTGCCAGCTCACTCAAGGGTTTCGAGCAGTACTTC
D gene: NA; clone size: NA; J gene: TRBJ2-2; V gene: TRBV12-3/TRBV12-4; CDR3 protein: CASRETANTGELFF; CDR3 DNA: TGTGCCAGCAGAGAGACTGCGAACACCGGGGAGCTGTTTTTT
D gene: NA; clone size: many; J gene: TRBJ2-1; V gene: TRBV6-2/TRBV6-3; CDR3 protein: CASTEGSGNYNEQFF; CDR3 DNA: TGTGCCAGCACCGAAGGTAGCGGAAATTACAATGAGCAGTTCTTC
D gene: TRBD1; clone size: few; J gene: TRBJ2-7; V gene: TRBV29-1; CDR3 protein: CSVEVRPQGAYEQYF; CDR3 DNA: TGCAGCGTTGAAGTGCGCCCACAGGGGGCCTACGAGCAGTACTTC
D gene: NA; clone size: many; J gene: TRBJ1-1; V gene: TRBV3-1; CDR3 protein: CASSQEERLNTEAFF; CDR3 DNA: TGTGCCAGCAGCCAAGAGGAACGCCTGAACACTGAAGCTTTCTTT
D gene: NA; clone size: few; J gene: TRBJ2-1; V gene: TRBV2; CDR3 protein: CASSDRRGSSYNEQFF; CDR3 DNA: TGTGCCAGCAGTGACAGGAGAGGTAGCTCCTACAATGAGCAGTTCTTC
D gene: TRBD1; clone size: NA; J gene: TRBJ2-1; V gene: TRBV7-9; CDR3 protein: CASPPPGTVYNEQFF; CDR3 DNA: TGTGCCAGTCCACCTCCCGGGACAGTATACAATGAGCAGTTCTTC
D gene: NA; clone size: NA; J gene: TRBJ1-1; V gene: TRBV19; CDR3 protein: CASSIGRSTEAFF; CDR3 DNA: TGTGCCAGTAGTATAGGAAGAAGCACTGAAGCTTTCTTT
D gene: NA; clone size: many; J gene: TRBJ2-7; V gene: TRBV6-5; CDR3 protein: CASSYRKSTVRSPYEQYF; CDR3 DNA: TGTGCCAGCAGTTACCGAAAGTCGACCGTCCGGTCACCCTACGAGCAGTACTTC
D gene: NA; clone size: many; J gene: TRBJ2-3; V gene: TRBV28; CDR3 protein: CASRTGGSGTQYF; CDR3 DNA: TGTGCCAGCAGAACCGGCGGTTCCGGTACGCAGTATTTT
D gene: NA; clone size: many; J gene: TRBJ2-7; V gene: TRBV3-1; CDR3 protein: CASSQAGYEQYF; CDR3 DNA: TGTGCCAGCAGCCAAGCGGGATACGAGCAGTACTTC
D gene: TRBD1; clone size: many; J gene: TRBJ2-1; V gene: TRBV20-1; CDR3 protein: CSARARAGGPYNEQFF; CDR3 DNA: TGCAGTGCTAGAGCTAGGGCAGGGGGCCCTTACAATGAGCAGTTCTTC
D gene: NA; clone size: NA; J gene: TRBJ1-5; V gene: TRBV12-3/TRBV12-4; CDR3 protein: CASSLTDLNQPQHF; CDR3 DNA: TGTGCCAGCAGTTTGACAGACCTCAATCAGCCCCAGCATTTT
D gene: NA; clone size: few; J gene: TRBJ2-7; V gene: TRBV30; CDR3 protein: CAWSAGKYGSYEQYF; CDR3 DNA: TGTGCCTGGAGTGCGGGGAAATACGGCTCCTACGAGCAGTACTTC
D gene: NA; clone size: many; J gene: TRBJ2-1; V gene: TRBV3-1; CDR3 protein: CASSQDVFVGEQFF; CDR3 DNA: TGTGCCAGCAGCCAAGATGTTTTTGTGGGTGAGCAGTTCTTC
D gene: NA; clone size: many; J gene: TRBJ2-5; V gene: TRBV20-1; CDR3 protein: CSARDGGRGEETQYF; CDR3 DNA: TGCAGTGCTAGAGATGGCGGCAGGGGAGAAGAGACCCAGTACTTC
D gene: NA; clone size: few; J gene: TRBJ1-2; V gene: TRBV27; CDR3 protein: CASSSQEGYGYTF; CDR3 DNA: TGTGCCAGCAGTTCCCAGGAAGGGTATGGCTACACCTTC
D gene: NA; clone size: many; J gene: TRBJ1-1; V gene: TRBV30; CDR3 protein: CAWSGGRLKLSNTEAFF; CDR3 DNA: TGTGCCTGGAGTGGTGGAAGACTTAAACTCTCGAACACTGAAGCTTTCTTT
D gene: TRBD1; clone size: NA; J gene: TRBJ2-7; V gene: TRBV20-1; CDR3 protein: CSAPGQGAFWTGEQYF; CDR3 DNA: TGCAGTGCCCCGGGACAGGGCGCCTTTTGGACGGGGGAGCAGTACTTC
D gene: NA; clone size: many; J gene: TRBJ1-1; V gene: TRBV24-1; CDR3 protein: CATSDPGQSEAFF; CDR3 DNA: TGTGCCACCAGTGACCCAGGGCAGTCTGAAGCTTTCTTT
D gene: NA; clone size: few; J gene: TRBJ2-7; V gene: TRBV28; CDR3 protein: CASSSIDRPPYEQYF; CDR3 DNA: TGTGCCAGCAGTTCCATTGACAGGCCGCCCTACGAGCAGTACTTC
D gene: NA; clone size: many; J gene: TRBJ2-7; V gene: TRBV13; CDR3 protein: CASSPGAGVGYEQYF; CDR3 DNA: TGTGCCAGCAGCCCGGGGGCAGGGGTAGGCTACGAGCAGTACTTC
D gene: TRBD2; clone size: many; J gene: TRBJ2-7; V gene: TRBV20-1; CDR3 protein: CSARDPTGGPREQYF; CDR3 DNA: TGCAGTGCTAGAGATCCAACGGGAGGGCCCCGCGAGCAGTACTTC
D gene: NA; clone size: many; J gene: TRBJ2-1; V gene: TRBV30; CDR3 protein: CAWSVVEGGQFF; CDR3 DNA: TGTGCCTGGAGTGTGGTTGAGGGAGGGCAGTTCTTC
D gene: NA; clone size: few; J gene: TRBJ2-7; V gene: TRBV7-9; CDR3 protein: CASSPLGGANSYEQYF; CDR3 DNA: TGTGCCAGCAGCCCGCTGGGGGGGGCGAATTCCTACGAGCAGTACTTC
D gene: TRBD1; clone size: NA; J gene: TRBJ2-7; V gene: TRBV5-4; CDR3 protein: CASSLDGTGSYEQYF; CDR3 DNA: TGTGCCAGCAGCTTGGATGGGACAGGCTCCTACGAGCAGTACTTC
D gene: TRBD2; clone size: many; J gene: TRBJ2-7; V gene: TRBV20-1; CDR3 protein: CSAASASGRDFYEQYF; CDR3 DNA: TGCAGTGCCGCATCCGCTAGCGGGAGGGATTTCTACGAGCAGTACTTC
D gene: NA; clone size: many; J gene: TRBJ2-1; V gene: TRBV5-1; CDR3 protein: CASSLAQKASEQFF; CDR3 DNA: TGCGCCAGCAGCTTGGCTCAGAAGGCAAGTGAGCAGTTCTTC
D gene: NA; clone size: NA; J gene: TRBJ2-7; V gene: TRBV7-2; CDR3 protein: CASSYLGTSYEQYF; CDR3 DNA: TGTGCCAGCAGCTATTTGGGGACCTCGTACGAGCAGTACTTC
D gene: TRBD1; clone size: many; J gene: TRBJ1-5; V gene: TRBV12-3/TRBV12-4; CDR3 protein: CASSPTGYQPQHF; CDR3 DNA: TGTGCCAGCAGCCCGACAGGGTACCAGCCCCAGCATTTT
D gene: NA; clone size: NA; J gene: TRBJ1-1; V gene: TRBV9; CDR3 protein: CASSVATGGELVFF; CDR3 DNA: TGTGCCAGCAGCGTAGCTACGGGCGGGGAGTTGGTTTTCTTT
D gene: TRBD1; clone size: NA; J gene: TRBJ1-4; V gene: TRBV5-1; CDR3 protein: CASSRRPGTGGEKLFF; CDR3 DNA: TGCGCCAGCAGCAGGAGACCCGGGACAGGGGGAGAAAAACTGTTTTTT
D gene: NA; clone size: NA; J gene: TRBJ1-2; V gene: TRBV20-1; CDR3 protein: CSARKQGGNYGYTF; CDR3 DNA: TGCAGTGCTAGAAAACAGGGTGGTAACTATGGCTACACCTTC
D gene: NA; clone size: many; J gene: TRBJ2-7; V gene: TRBV9; CDR3 protein: CASSVSAQPHEQYF; CDR3 DNA: TGTGCCAGCAGCGTTTCGGCCCAACCCCACGAGCAGTACTTC
D gene: NA; clone size: many; J gene: TRBJ1-5; V gene: TRBV5-6; CDR3 protein: CASSLWAGKSQPQHF; CDR3 DNA: TGTGCCAGCAGCTTGTGGGCAGGGAAATCTCAGCCCCAGCATTTT
D gene: NA; clone size: many; J gene: TRBJ1-5; V gene: TRBV2; CDR3 protein: CASSDWVGLDQPQHF; CDR3 DNA: TGTGCCAGCAGTGATTGGGTAGGTCTGGATCAGCCCCAGCATTTT
D gene: NA; clone size: few; J gene: TRBJ1-6; V gene: TRBV28; CDR3 protein: CASSSRTGINSPLHF; CDR3 DNA: TGTGCCAGCAGTTCAAGGACGGGGATCAATTCACCCCTCCACTTT
D gene: TRBD2; clone size: many; J gene: TRBJ2-3; V gene: TRBV7-2; CDR3 protein: CASSLPGTSGRPADTQYF; CDR3 DNA: TGTGCCAGCAGCTTACCTGGGACTAGCGGGAGACCCGCAGATACGCAGTATTTT
D gene: NA; clone size: many; J gene: TRBJ1-1; V gene: TRBV28; CDR3 protein: CASRVLNTEAFF; CDR3 DNA: TGTGCCAGCAGGGTATTGAACACTGAAGCTTTCTTT
D gene: TRBD2; clone size: many; J gene: TRBJ2-7; V gene: TRBV6-1; CDR3 protein: CASKRGPGNDEQYF; CDR3 DNA: TGTGCCAGCAAGCGGGGCCCAGGGAACGACGAGCAGTACTTC
D gene: NA; clone size: many; J gene: TRBJ2-1; V gene: TRBV20-1; CDR3 protein: CSAGRGVVYNEQFF; CDR3 DNA: TGCAGTGCCGGTAGAGGGGTAGTTTACAATGAGCAGTTCTTC
D gene: NA; clone size: many; J gene: TRBJ2-7; V gene: TRBV7-3; CDR3 protein: CASSLFRFPPYEQYF; CDR3 DNA: TGTGCCAGCAGCTTATTCCGTTTTCCCCCCTACGAGCAGTACTTC